The table lists the clone carrying this TCR beta chain with a few counts. The data belong to a study of T cells of healthy individuals. MiXCR was run by TCRdb on the 5' RACE reads, yielding one entry per CDR3 protein. The profile shows roughly 87,000 distinct CDR3 sequences, roughly a sixth of them singletons. Germline CDR1 and CDR2: LGHDT and YNNKEL (reference sequence). The CDR3 loop spans 15 amino acids. V lost 1 base and J lost 6, with 16 bases in between. The gene calls are TRBV3-1 and TRBJ2-7; TRBD2 is a possible D gene (6 bases). This receptor was obtained from a human donor in good health. As DNA, the CDR3 is TGTGCCAGCAGCCAAGGGAGGGCGTCCTTGAGCGAGCAGTACTTC. Translation gives CASSQGRASLSEQYF.